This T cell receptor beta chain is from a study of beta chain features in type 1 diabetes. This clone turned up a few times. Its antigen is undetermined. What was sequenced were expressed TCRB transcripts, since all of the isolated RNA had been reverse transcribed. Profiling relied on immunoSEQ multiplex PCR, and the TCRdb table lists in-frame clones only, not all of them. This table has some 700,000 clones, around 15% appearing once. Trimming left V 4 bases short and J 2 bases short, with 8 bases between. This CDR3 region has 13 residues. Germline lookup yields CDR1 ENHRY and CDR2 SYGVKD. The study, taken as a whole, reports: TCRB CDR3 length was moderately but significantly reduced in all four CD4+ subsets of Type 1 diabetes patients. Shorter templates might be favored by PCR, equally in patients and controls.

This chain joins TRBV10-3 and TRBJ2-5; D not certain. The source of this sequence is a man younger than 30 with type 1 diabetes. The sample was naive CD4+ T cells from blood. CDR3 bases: TGTGCCATCAGTGTAGTCAGTCAAGAGACCCAGTACTTC. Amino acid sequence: CAISVVSQETQYF.